The 20 T cell receptor beta chains in this list originate from one sample, sequenced in a study of blood T cell repertoires in COVID-19. TCRdb keeps only in-frame clones here, not all; method: immunoSEQ multiplex PCR. The data show about 260,000 clones, less than 90% seen once. What was sequenced was peripheral blood. The receptors stem from a man under 40 with active or convalescent COVID-19.

The chain uses TRBV5-6 and TRBJ1-2, with 8 positions matching TRBD1. The germline CDR1 and CDR2 sequences are SGHDT and YYEEEE. Losses at the gene ends were 3 bases for V and 12 bases for J; bases not matched to a gene: 7. The CDR3 spans 12 residues. As DNA, the CDR3 is TGTGCCAGCAGCTCGGACAGGGCGAAAAACACCTTC. It is translated as CASSSDRAKNTF.

This clone was seen more than once but under ten times. The chain employs TRBV7-8 and TRBJ2-3; the match to TRBD2 covers 8 bases. The CDR3 sequence is 16 residues long. J was trimmed by 2 bases and V by 0 bases; bases with no gene match: 4. Germline V CDR1 and CDR2: SGHVS, FQNEAQ. The CDR3 reads CASSLAGAGATDTQYF. The CDR3 DNA reads TGTGCCAGCAGCTTAGCTGGAGCGGGGGCCACAGATACGCAGTATTTT.

The rearrangement links TRBV13 to TRBJ2-5, with 8 bases identical to TRBD2. The CDR3 runs 16 residues. Germline loops: CDR1 PRHDT, CDR2 FYEKMQ (reference sequence). V shed 0 bases and J 2 bases; nucleotides not matched to a gene: 5. CDR3 protein: CASSLGGGDGQETQYF. CDR3 bases: TGTGCCAGCAGCTTAGGCGGGGGGGACGGTCAAGAGACCCAGTACTTC. Drawing the rest from reference TRBV13 and TRBJ2-5, the complete variable domain is AAGVIQSPRHLIKEKRETATLKCYPIPRHDTVYWYQQGPGQDPQFLISFYEKMQSDKGSIPDRFSAQQFSDYHSELNMSSLELGDSALYFCASSLGGGDGQETQYFGPGTRLLVL.

V and J are TRBV11-2 and TRBJ2-2; TRBD2 agrees at 13 bases. The V and J ends lost 5 bases and 5 bases, in that order; junction bases with no gene match: 5. The CDR3 has 16 amino acids. CDR1 is SGHAT and CDR2 is FQNNGV in the germline V gene. The CDR3 coding sequence is TGTGCCAGCAGCCCTACTAGCGGGGGGGCGACCGGGGAGCTGTTTTTT. Protein product: CASSPTSGGATGELFF.

This clone has only a few counts. J is TRBJ2-7 and V is TRBV6-5; a possible D gene is TRBD1 (5 bases). In germline, CDR1 is MNHEY, CDR2 SVGAGI. Trimming removed 6 bases at V and 9 bases at J, with 21 bases between. The CDR3 extends over 14 amino acids. CDR3 nucleotide sequence: TGTGCCAGCAGGAAGACAGACACCCGAGCCTGGCAGTACTTC. Translated: CASRKTDTRAWQYF.

This chain joins TRBV3-1 (or the pseudogene TRBV3-2) and TRBJ2-5, with D perhaps matching TRBD2 (6 bases). Germline V gives CDR1 LGHDT, CDR2 YNNKEL (reference sequence). Trimming removed 8 bases at V and 4 bases at J, with 14 bases between. This CDR3 has 13 residues. In nucleotides, the CDR3 is TGTGCCAGCCAGAGGGCGGGGCGAGAGACCCAGTACTTC. It encodes CASQRAGRETQYF.

The chain uses TRBV5-1 and TRBJ2-1; TRBD1 agrees at 9 bases. The V and J ends lost 0 bases and 6 bases, in that order; junction bases with no gene match: 1. The CDR3 runs to 14 residues. Germline-derived CDR1 and CDR2 are SGHRS and YFSETQ. The CDR3 bases are TGCGCCAGCAGCTTGGGGGACAGGGCCAATGAGCAGTTCTTC. It codes for CASSLGDRANEQFF.

The CDR3 nucleotides read TGCGCCAGCAGTCAATTTCGCGGGACAGTGATTCACGAGCAGTACTTC. Its translation is CASSQFRGTVIHEQYF. The V gene is TRBV23-1, the J gene TRBJ2-7; perhaps TRBD1 as D (7 bases). TRBV23-1 is reported as an ORF; its role is uncertain. The CDR3 runs to 16 residues. Trimming shortened V by 1 base and J by 5 bases, and 18 bases separated the two germline ends.

This chain connects TRBV25-1 to TRBJ2-3; 12 nucleotides agree with TRBD2. The CDR3 is 15 amino acids. Germline V CDR1 and CDR2: MGHDK, SYGVNS. The trim removed 3 bases at V and 5 bases at J, leaving 3 bases unmatched. The CDR3 sequence: CASSDRLAGEDTQYF. DNA for the CDR3: TGTGCCAGCAGTGACAGACTAGCGGGGGAAGATACGCAGTATTTT.

In this sample, this clone turned up once. The rearrangement links TRBV27 to TRBJ2-5, with D perhaps matching TRBD1 (5 bases). Trimming removed 4 bases at V and 3 bases at J, with 9 bases between. Germline V gene data show CDR1 as MNHEY and CDR2 as SMNVEV (reference sequence). The CDR3 sequence is 13 residues long. The CDR3, as DNA: TGTGCCAGCAGTTCCCAGGGTGAAGAGACCCAGTACTTC. This gives the protein CASSSQGEETQYF.

The chain is built from TRBV5-8 and TRBJ1-2, with 7 positions matching TRBD1. The CDR3 has 13 amino acids. CDR1 and CDR2 from the germline V gene are SGHTS and YDEGEE. V gave up 3 bases and J gave up 6 bases; unmatched junction bases: 5. As DNA, the CDR3 is TGTGCCAGCAGCTGGAGACAGGGCCATGGCTACACCTTC. Its protein is CASSWRQGHGYTF. The full variable domain, rest sourced from reference TRBV5-8 and TRBJ1-2, is EAGVTQSPTHLIKTRGQQATLRCSPISGHTSVYWYQQALGLGLQFLLWYDEGEERNRGNFPPRFSGRQFPNYSSELNVNALELEDSALYLCASSWRQGHGYTFGSGTRLTVV.

This clone showed up just once. The V and J genes are TRBV5-1 and TRBJ2-1; 9 nucleotides align to TRBD2. Trimming at V came to 0 bases and at J to 15 bases, leaving 7 bases not matched to a gene. The CDR3 spans 13 residues. In germline, CDR1 is SGHRS, CDR2 YFSETQ. The CDR3 DNA is TGCGCCAGCAGCTTGGTAGCGGGAGCACAGGGGTTCTTC. Its translation: CASSLVAGAQGFF.

V and J are TRBV7-2 and TRBJ1-2; TRBD1 matches 7 bases. V shed 5 bases and J 2 bases; nucleotides not matched to a gene: 8. The CDR3 loop spans 15 amino acids. CDR1 is SGHTA and CDR2 is FQGNSA in the germline V gene. As DNA, the CDR3 is TGTGCCAGCAGCCTAACAGGGGCCGGGAACTATGGCTACACCTTC. Translation: CASSLTGAGNYGYTF.

In this sample, this clone turned up a few times. The chain joins TRBV11-2 to TRBJ2-4, with 10 bases matching TRBD2. This CDR3 region has 18 residues. The V and J ends lost 1 base and 6 bases, in that order; junction bases with no gene match: 12. Germline V lookup: CDR1 SGHAT, CDR2 FQNNGV. CDR3 bases: TGTGCCAGCAGCTTAGGGAGGACAATTTTAGCGGGGGGAAACATTCAGTACTTC. Amino acid sequence: CASSLGRTILAGGNIQYF.

The chain combines TRBV5-6 with TRBJ2-7, with no clear D. Trimming removed 2 bases at V and 2 bases at J, with 8 bases between. The CDR3 extends over 13 amino acids. Germline V gene data show CDR1 as SGHDT and CDR2 as YYEEEE. The CDR3 loop reads CASSFNRPYEQYF. For the CDR3, the DNA is TGTGCCAGCAGCTTTAACAGACCCTACGAGCAGTACTTC.

The chain employs TRBV19 and TRBJ1-2; TRBD1 matches at 7 bases. The V gene's germline CDR1 is LNHDA and CDR2 SQIVND (reference sequence). J gave up 2 bases and V 6 bases, and 18 bases lay outside the gene matches. This CDR3 comprises 18 residues. CDR3 bases: TGTGCCAGTAGCCCCAAGTCCCCGACAGGGCGCCTGAACTATGGCTACACCTTC. Its translation: CASSPKSPTGRLNYGYTF.

This chain connects TRBV3-1 (or the pseudogene TRBV3-2) to TRBJ2-3, with D uncertain. The CDR3 has 13 amino acids. Trimming left V 6 bases short and J 2 bases short, with 9 bases between. The germline CDR1 and CDR2 sequences are LGHDT and YNNKEL (reference sequence). The CDR3 coding sequence is TGTGCCAGCAGGGTTGAGAACACAGATACGCAGTATTTT. Encoded protein: CASRVENTDTQYF.

The chain has TRBV6-5 and TRBJ1-6; tentative D call: TRBD1 (5 bases). The germline CDR1 and CDR2 sequences are MNHEY and SVGAGI. The CDR3 is made up of 15 amino acids. Trimming stripped 4 bases from V and 4 bases from J, with 11 bases between. The CDR3 coding sequence is TGTGCCAGCAGTTTGACAGAAACTTATAATTCACCCCTCCACTTT. It is translated as CASSLTETYNSPLHF.

The J gene is TRBJ2-1, the V gene TRBV7-2; TRBD2 matches at 9 bases. This CDR3 is built from 15 residues. J was trimmed by 7 bases and V by 8 bases; bases with no gene match: 12. Germline loops: CDR1 SGHTA, CDR2 FQGNSA. The CDR3 DNA reads as TGTGCCAGCGCAGATTCCGGACTAGCGAGTAATGAGCAGTTCTTC. It translates to CASADSGLASNEQFF.

The chain joins TRBV2 to TRBJ1-6; D perhaps matches TRBD1 (6 bases). CDR1 and CDR2 from the germline V gene are SNHLY and FYNNEI. This CDR3 has 15 residues. V gave up 3 bases and J gave up 4 bases, with 10 bases separating them. CDR3 in amino acids: CASSETGYYNSPLHF. CDR3 DNA: TGTGCCAGCAGTGAGACAGGTTATTATAATTCACCCCTCCACTTT.